Below are 14 T cell receptor beta chains sequenced from a single sample in a study of Graves' ophthalmopathy and Graves' hyperthyroidism. Beta-chain TCR CDR3 regions were amplified from RNA transcripts. RT-PCR in the first round used HTBI primers; a second-round multiplex PCR followed. A single record per CDR3 protein comes from TCRdb applying MiXCR to the multiplex PCR reads. The sample shows a few hundred thousand distinct CDR3 sequences, over 20% of them seen only once. Sequenced input: peripheral blood. Receptor source: a woman under 30 with stable Graves' hyperthyroidism.

This clonotype was seen many times. The chain links TRBV5-1 to TRBJ2-4; the match to TRBD1 covers 8 bases. V was pared by 4 bases and J by 1 base, with 10 bases of the junction left unmatched. From germline, CDR1 is SGHRS and CDR2 YFSETQ. CDR3 length: 17 amino acids. The DNA for the CDR3 is TGCGCCAGCAGCCCAACACAGGGGGAGGTGGCCAAAAACATTCAGTACTTC. Translation: CASSPTQGEVAKNIQYF.

This clonotype was counted many times. This chain connects TRBV2 to TRBJ2-5, with D perhaps TRBD1 (5 bases). Germline CDR1 reads SNHLY; CDR2 reads FYNNEI. V lost 3 bases, J lost 4 bases, and 6 bases lay in between. This CDR3 is 12 amino acids long. CDR3 sequence (DNA): TGTGCCAGCAGTGACCAGGGAGAGACCCAGTACTTC. This gives the protein CASSDQGETQYF.

At least ten counts were recorded for this clonotype. V and J are TRBV10-3 and TRBJ2-2, with D possibly being TRBD2 (5 bases). This CDR3 contains 16 residues. Germline values: CDR1 ENHRY, CDR2 SYGVKD. The V gene lost 4 bases and the J gene lost 1 base, with 13 bases spanning the gap. CDR3 sequence reads: CAISGPSSRNTGELFF. CDR3 DNA sequence: TGTGCCATCAGTGGGCCTAGCAGTAGGAACACCGGGGAGCTGTTTTTT.

This clonotype has ten or more counts. V usage is TRBV2 and J usage is TRBJ1-5; weak D call: TRBD1 (5 bases). This CDR3 has 15 residues. V lost 7 bases, J lost 4 bases, and 17 bases lay in between. CDR1 is SNHLY, CDR2 FYNNEI, per germline. DNA of the CDR3: TGTGCCAGCAATGTGGAAAGACAGCCAAATCAGCCCCAGCATTTT. This encodes CASNVERQPNQPQHF.

This clonotype was recorded many times. The chain carries TRBV9 and TRBJ2-5; D gene ambiguous. The germline V and J ends were trimmed by 3 bases and 5 bases, with 8 bases remaining between them. CDR1 and CDR2 from the germline V gene are SGDLS and YYNGEE. CDR3 length equals 12 residues. The CDR3 DNA is TGTGCCAGCAGCGGGGCTTATGAGACCCAGTACTTC. It translates to CASSGAYETQYF.

This clonotype was recorded many times. V is TRBV2 and J is TRBJ2-7, with TRBD1 matching over 10 bases. The CDR3 has 14 amino acids. The junction had 3 bases not matched to a gene; V was cut back by 7 bases and J by 0 bases. Germline V gene lookup returns CDR1 SNHLY and CDR2 FYNNEI. DNA of the CDR3: TGTGCCAGCAAGGGACAGGGGCTCTCCTACGAGCAGTACTTC. The encoded protein is CASKGQGLSYEQYF.

CDR3 bases: TGTGCCAGCAGCAGACAGGTTCTGGCTGAAGCTTTCTTT. Amino acids: CASSRQVLAEAFF. The J gene is TRBJ1-1, the V gene TRBV7-2; TRBD1 might be the D (6 bases). The germline gives CDR1 SGHTA, CDR2 FQGNSA. The CDR3 extends over 13 amino acids. V lost 5 bases and J 6 bases, leaving 13 bases between the germline ends.

The genes are TRBV6-2 or TRBV6-3 and TRBJ1-1; TRBD1 agrees at 7 bases. The germline gives CDR1 MNHEY, CDR2 SVGEGT. The V segment lost 0 bases and the J segment 7 bases; nucleotides outside the gene matches: 17. This CDR3 has 18 amino acids. For the CDR3, the DNA is TGTGCCAGCAGTTACTCGATCAGGGGGTGGGACCCCAGCGATGAAGCTTTCTTT. Protein product: CASSYSIRGWDPSDEAFF.

The chain couples TRBV20-1 to TRBJ1-1, with 7 bases fitting TRBD1. Losses at the gene ends were 5 bases for V and 6 bases for J; bases not matched to a gene: 6. There are 12 residues in the CDR3. The germline CDR1 and CDR2 sequences are DFQATT and SNEGSKA (reference sequence). The CDR3 sequence is CSAGEGAPEAFF. In DNA, the CDR3 is TGCAGTGCTGGGGAGGGGGCCCCTGAAGCTTTCTTT.

This clonotype was picked up many times. The rearrangement links TRBV9 to TRBJ2-5; 10 nucleotides align to TRBD2. Germline lookup yields CDR1 SGDLS and CDR2 YYNGEE. J lost 5 bases, V lost 2 bases, and 9 bases had no gene match. The CDR3 runs 16 residues. The CDR3 sequence: CASSVAGAGGPETQYF. CDR3 coding DNA: TGTGCCAGCAGCGTTGCTGGAGCGGGAGGGCCGGAGACCCAGTACTTC. Variable domain in full (rest from reference TRBV9 and TRBJ2-5): DSGVTQTPKHLITATGQRVTLRCSPRSGDLSVYWYQQSLDQGLQFLIQYYNGEERAKGNILERFSAQQFPDLHSELNLSSLELGDSALYFCASSVAGAGGPETQYFGPGTRLLVL.

The chain combines TRBV11-2 with TRBJ2-5; TRBD2 aligns across 8 bases. This CDR3 comprises 14 residues. The germline gives CDR1 SGHAT, CDR2 FQNNGV. Unmatched junction bases numbered 5, after V lost 3 bases and J lost 5 bases. The CDR3: CASSFTRGGETQYF. CDR3 bases: TGTGCCAGCAGCTTTACTCGGGGGGGCGAGACCCAGTACTTC.

This clonotype occurred many times. J is TRBJ1-1 and V is TRBV6-5, with D tentatively TRBD1 (5 bases). V was cut by 6 bases and J by 3 bases, with 14 bases left in between. CDR3 size: 14 residues. Germline V gives CDR1 MNHEY, CDR2 SVGAGI. The CDR3: CASRPQGEDTEAFF. CDR3 DNA sequence: TGTGCCAGCAGACCCCAGGGTGAGGACACTGAAGCTTTCTTT.

This sequence joins TRBV12-5 and TRBJ2-7; D is uncertain. Deletions cut 6 bases from V and 6 bases from J, with 12 bases between. Germline assignment: CDR1 LGHNT and CDR2 FRNRAP. The CDR3 sequence is 12 residues long. CDR3 residues: CASGPGVGEQYF. CDR3 sequence (DNA): TGTGCTAGTGGGCCCGGAGTTGGCGAGCAGTACTTC.

The V call is TRBV7-2, the J call TRBJ2-7; perhaps TRBD2 as D (6 bases). V dropped 2 bases and J dropped 3 bases, with 14 bases sitting between them. This CDR3 contains 15 residues. The germline CDR1 and CDR2 sequences are SGHTA and FQGNSA. DNA for the CDR3: TGTGCCAGCAGCTTATTGATCGTGGGGGGCTACGAGCAGTACTTC. Its translation is CASSLLIVGGYEQYF.